The subject of this entry is one T cell receptor beta chain. This sample stems from a study of T cell changes during pregnancy in multiple sclerosis. Produced via immunoSEQ multiplex PCR; TCRdb's table is partial and in-frame only. The sample contains 79,000 or so clones, less than 95% of which appear only once. V dropped 1 base and J dropped 4 bases, with 10 bases sitting between them. The CDR3 contains 15 residues. Looked up from germline, CDR1 is LGHNA and CDR2 is YNFKEQ. The TCR sequence derives from a female donor in good health, enrolled as a control in a pregnancy study. The sequencing here drew on peripheral blood, taken in the first trimester of pregnancy. The J gene is TRBJ2-2, the V gene TRBV4-2; TRBD2 might be the D (5 bases). In DNA form, the CDR3 reads TGTGCCAGCAGCCAAGCGCTCCGGGGCACCGGGGAGCTGTTTTTT. Translation gives CASSQALRGTGELFF.